There are a few counts of the clone carrying this TCR beta chain. Antigen unknown. ViraFEST assay sequencing came after antigen-specific CD4+ T cells were expanded with viral peptide pools. Culture lasted about ten days before CD4+ T cell isolation. Nucleocapsid antibodies were negative in the vaccine recipients, who had never had SARS-CoV-2 infection. The data stem from a study of vaccination effects on CD4 cells after COVID-19. The study, taken as a whole, reports: Whether induced by infection or by vaccine, clones showed marked clonal contraction late after vaccination.

Germline V CDR1 and CDR2: DFQATT, SNEGSKA (reference sequence). V was pared by 3 bases and J by 1 base, with 7 bases between. The CDR3 is 14 residues long. Repertoires were generated with immunoSEQ multiplex PCR, while TCRdb's copy carries only in-frame clones and drops some. The sample has tens of thousands of clones; roughly 78% are singletons. The chain carries TRBV20-1 and TRBJ1-6; D is unresolved. Sequenced material: CD4+ T cells from PBMCs cultured with HCoV-NL63 spike peptides, taken before COVID-19 vaccination. The source is a human donor who received a COVID-19 vaccine. In DNA, the CDR3 is TGCAGTGCTAGTTCCATATCCTATAATTCACCCCTCCACTTT. Its translation is CSASSISYNSPLHF.